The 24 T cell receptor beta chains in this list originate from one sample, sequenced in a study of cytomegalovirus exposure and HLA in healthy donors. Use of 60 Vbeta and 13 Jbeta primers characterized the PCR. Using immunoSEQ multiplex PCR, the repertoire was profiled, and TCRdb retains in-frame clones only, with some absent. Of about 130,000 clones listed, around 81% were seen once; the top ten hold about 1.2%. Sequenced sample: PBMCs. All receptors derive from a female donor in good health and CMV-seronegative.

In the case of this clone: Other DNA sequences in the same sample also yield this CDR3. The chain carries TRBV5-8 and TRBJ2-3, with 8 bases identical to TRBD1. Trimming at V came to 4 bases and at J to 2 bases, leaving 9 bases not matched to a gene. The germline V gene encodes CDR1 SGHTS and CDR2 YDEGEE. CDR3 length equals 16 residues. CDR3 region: CASSRGQGPITDTQYF. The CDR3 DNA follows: TGTGCCAGCAGCCGAGGACAGGGTCCCATCACAGATACGCAGTATTTT.

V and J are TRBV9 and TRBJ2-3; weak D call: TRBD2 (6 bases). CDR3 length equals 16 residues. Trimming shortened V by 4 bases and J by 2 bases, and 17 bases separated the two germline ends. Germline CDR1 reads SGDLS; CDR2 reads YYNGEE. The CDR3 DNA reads TGTGCCAGCAGCCCCGGGAGAGGGGCCACCACAGATACGCAGTATTTT. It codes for CASSPGRGATTDTQYF.

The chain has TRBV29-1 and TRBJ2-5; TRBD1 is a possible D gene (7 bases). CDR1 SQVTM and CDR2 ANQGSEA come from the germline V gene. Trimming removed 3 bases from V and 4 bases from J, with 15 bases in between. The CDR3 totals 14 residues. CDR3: CSVDQGGVRETQYF. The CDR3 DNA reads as TGCAGCGTTGACCAGGGGGGAGTCAGAGAGACCCAGTACTTC.

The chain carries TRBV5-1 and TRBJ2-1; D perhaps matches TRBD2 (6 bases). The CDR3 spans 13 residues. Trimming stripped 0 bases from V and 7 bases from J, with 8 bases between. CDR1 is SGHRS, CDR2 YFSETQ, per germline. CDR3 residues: CASSLGDFNEQFF. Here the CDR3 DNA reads TGCGCCAGCAGCTTGGGGGACTTTAATGAGCAGTTCTTC.

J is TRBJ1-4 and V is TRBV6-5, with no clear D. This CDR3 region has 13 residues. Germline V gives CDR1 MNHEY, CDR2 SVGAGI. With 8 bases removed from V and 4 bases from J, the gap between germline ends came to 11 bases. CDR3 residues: CASARTINEKLFF. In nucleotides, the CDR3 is TGTGCCAGCGCGCGGACTATTAATGAAAAACTGTTTTTT.

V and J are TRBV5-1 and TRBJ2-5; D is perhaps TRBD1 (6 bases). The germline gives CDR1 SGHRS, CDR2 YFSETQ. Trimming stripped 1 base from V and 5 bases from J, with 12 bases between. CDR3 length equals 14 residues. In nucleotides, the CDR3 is TGCGCCAGCAGCTTGACTTCAGGGGTGGAGACCCAGTACTTC. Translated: CASSLTSGVETQYF.

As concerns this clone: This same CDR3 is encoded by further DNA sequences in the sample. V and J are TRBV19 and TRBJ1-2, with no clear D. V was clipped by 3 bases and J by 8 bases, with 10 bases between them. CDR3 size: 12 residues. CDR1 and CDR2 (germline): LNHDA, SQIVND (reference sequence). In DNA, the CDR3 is TGTGCCAGTAGTATCGCCGGTTACGGCTACACCTTC. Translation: CASSIAGYGYTF. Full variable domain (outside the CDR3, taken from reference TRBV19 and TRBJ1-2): DGGITQSPKYLFRKEGQNVTLSCEQNLNHDAMYWYRQDPGQGLRLIYYSQIVNDFQKGDIAEGYSVSREKKESFPLTVTSAQKNPTAFYLCASSIAGYGYTFGSGTRLTVV.

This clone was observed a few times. CDR3 region: CASSLAVASYEQYF. CDR3 in DNA: TGTGCCAGCAGCTTAGCGGTGGCTAGCTACGAGCAGTACTTC. The chain joins TRBV7-9 to TRBJ2-7; no reliable D call. Trimming took off 0 bases at V and 3 bases at J, with 9 bases between the two ends. The CDR3 contains 14 residues. Germline assignment: CDR1 SEHNR and CDR2 FQNEAQ (reference sequence).

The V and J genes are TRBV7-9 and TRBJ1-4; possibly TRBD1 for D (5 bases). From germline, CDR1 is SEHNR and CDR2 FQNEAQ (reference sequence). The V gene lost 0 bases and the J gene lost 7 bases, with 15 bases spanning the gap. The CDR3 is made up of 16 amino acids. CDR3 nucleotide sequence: TGTGCCAGCAGCTTAGCGGGGGGACCTCGAGGTGAAAAACTGTTTTTT. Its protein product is CASSLAGGPRGEKLFF.

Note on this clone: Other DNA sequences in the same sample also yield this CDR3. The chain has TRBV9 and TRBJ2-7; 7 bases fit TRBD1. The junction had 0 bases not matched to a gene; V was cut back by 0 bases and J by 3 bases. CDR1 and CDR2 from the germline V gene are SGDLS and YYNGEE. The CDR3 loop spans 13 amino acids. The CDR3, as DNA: TGTGCCAGCAGCGTAGGGGACAGCTACGAGCAGTACTTC. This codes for CASSVGDSYEQYF. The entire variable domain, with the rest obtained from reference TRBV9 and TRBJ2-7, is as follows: DSGVTQTPKHLITATGQRVTLRCSPRSGDLSVYWYQQSLDQGLQFLIQYYNGEERAKGNILERFSAQQFPDLHSELNLSSLELGDSALYFCASSVGDSYEQYFGPGTRLTVT.

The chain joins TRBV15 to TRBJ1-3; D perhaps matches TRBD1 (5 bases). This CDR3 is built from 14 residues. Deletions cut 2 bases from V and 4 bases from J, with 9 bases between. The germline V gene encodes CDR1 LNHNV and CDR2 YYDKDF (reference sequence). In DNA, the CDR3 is TGTGCCACCAGCAGACAAGCAGGGGGAAACACCATATATTTT. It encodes CATSRQAGGNTIYF.

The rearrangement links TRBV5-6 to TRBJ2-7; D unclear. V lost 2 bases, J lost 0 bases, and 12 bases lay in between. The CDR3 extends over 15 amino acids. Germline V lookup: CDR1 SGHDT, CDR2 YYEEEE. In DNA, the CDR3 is TGTGCCAGCAGCTTAGGCTTAAGGAGCTCCTACGAGCAGTACTTC. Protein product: CASSLGLRSSYEQYF.

The CDR3 sequence is CASSDGGSGPQHF. For the CDR3, the DNA is TGCGCCAGCAGCGATGGGGGGTCGGGGCCCCAGCATTTT. The rearrangement links TRBV5-1 to TRBJ1-5; maybe TRBD1 (5 bases). The CDR3 is 13 amino acids. V was shortened by 4 bases and J by 9 bases, with 14 bases between the two germline ends. CDR1 SGHRS and CDR2 YFSETQ come from the germline V gene.

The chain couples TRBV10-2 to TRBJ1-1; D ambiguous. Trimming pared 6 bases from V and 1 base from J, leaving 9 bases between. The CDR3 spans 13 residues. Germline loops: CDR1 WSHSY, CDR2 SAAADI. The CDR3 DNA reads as TGCGCCAGCAGGCAGGTTCCGAACACTGAAGCTTTCTTT. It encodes CASRQVPNTEAFF.

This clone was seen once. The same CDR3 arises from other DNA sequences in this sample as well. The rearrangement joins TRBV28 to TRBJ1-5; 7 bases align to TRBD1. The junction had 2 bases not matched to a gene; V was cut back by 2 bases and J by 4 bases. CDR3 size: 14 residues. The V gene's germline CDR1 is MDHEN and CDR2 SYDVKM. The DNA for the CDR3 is TGTGCCAGCAGTTTAGGGACAGCTAATCAGCCCCAGCATTTT. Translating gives CASSLGTANQPQHF.

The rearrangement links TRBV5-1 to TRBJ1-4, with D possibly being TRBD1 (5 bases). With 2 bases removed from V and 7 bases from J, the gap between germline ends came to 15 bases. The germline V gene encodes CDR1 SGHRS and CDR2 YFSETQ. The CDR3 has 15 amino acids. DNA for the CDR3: TGCGCCAGCAGCTTACTATATCGGCAGGGTGAAAAACTGTTTTTT. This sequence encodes CASSLLYRQGEKLFF.

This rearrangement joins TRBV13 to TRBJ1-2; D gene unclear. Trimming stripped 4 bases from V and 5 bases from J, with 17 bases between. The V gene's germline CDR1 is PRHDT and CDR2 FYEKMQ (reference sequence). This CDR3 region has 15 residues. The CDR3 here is CASSSRPPRGYGYTF. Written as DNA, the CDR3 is TGTGCCAGCAGCTCCAGGCCCCCGCGGGGTTATGGCTACACCTTC.

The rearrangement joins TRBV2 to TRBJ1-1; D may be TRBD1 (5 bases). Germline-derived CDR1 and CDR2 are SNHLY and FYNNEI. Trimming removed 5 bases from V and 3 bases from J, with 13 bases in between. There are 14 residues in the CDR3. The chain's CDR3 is CASSRTLGDTEAFF. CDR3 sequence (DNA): TGTGCCAGCAGTAGGACGTTAGGGGACACTGAAGCTTTCTTT.

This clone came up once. The CDR3 DNA is TGTGCCAGCAGCGCAGGGGTAAGGACTGAAGCTTTCTTT. Protein sequence: CASSAGVRTEAFF. This chain connects TRBV2 to TRBJ1-1; D possibly corresponds to TRBD1 (6 bases). Deletions cut 6 bases from V and 5 bases from J, with 13 bases between. Germline loops: CDR1 SNHLY, CDR2 FYNNEI. This CDR3 is 13 amino acids long.

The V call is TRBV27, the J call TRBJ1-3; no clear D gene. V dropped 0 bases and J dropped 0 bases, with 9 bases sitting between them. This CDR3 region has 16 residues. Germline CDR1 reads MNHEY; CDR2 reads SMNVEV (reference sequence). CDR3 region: CASSLSGPSSGNTIYF. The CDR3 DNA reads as TGTGCCAGCAGTTTATCGGGCCCGAGCTCTGGAAACACCATATATTTT.

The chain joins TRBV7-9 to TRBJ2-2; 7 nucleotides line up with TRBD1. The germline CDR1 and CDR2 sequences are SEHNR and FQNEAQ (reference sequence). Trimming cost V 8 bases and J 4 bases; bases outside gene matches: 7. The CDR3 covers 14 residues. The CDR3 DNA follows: TGTGCCAGCGAAGGGGGCGCCGGCACCGGGGAGCTGTTTTTT. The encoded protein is CASEGGAGTGELFF.

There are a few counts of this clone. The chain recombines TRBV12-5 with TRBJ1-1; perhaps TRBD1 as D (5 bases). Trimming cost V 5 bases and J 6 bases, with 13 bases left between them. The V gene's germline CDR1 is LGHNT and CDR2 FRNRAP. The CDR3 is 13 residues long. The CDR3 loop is CASGPWGGAEAFF. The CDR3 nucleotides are TGTGCTAGTGGTCCCTGGGGGGGGGCTGAAGCTTTCTTT. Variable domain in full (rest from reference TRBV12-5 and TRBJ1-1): DARVTQTPRHKVTEMGQEVTMRCQPILGHNTVFWYRQTMMQGLELLAYFRNRAPLDDSGMPKDRFSAEMPDATLATLKIQPSEPRDSAVYFCASGPWGGAEAFFGQGTRLTVV.

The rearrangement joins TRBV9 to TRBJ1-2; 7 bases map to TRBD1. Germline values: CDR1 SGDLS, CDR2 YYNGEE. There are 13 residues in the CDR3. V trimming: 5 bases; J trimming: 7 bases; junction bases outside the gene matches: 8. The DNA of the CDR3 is TGTGCCAGCAGAACCACAGGGGCCGCTGGCTACACCTTC. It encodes CASRTTGAAGYTF. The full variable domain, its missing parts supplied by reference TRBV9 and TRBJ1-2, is DSGVTQTPKHLITATGQRVTLRCSPRSGDLSVYWYQQSLDQGLQFLIQYYNGEERAKGNILERFSAQQFPDLHSELNLSSLELGDSALYFCASRTTGAAGYTFGSGTRLTVV.

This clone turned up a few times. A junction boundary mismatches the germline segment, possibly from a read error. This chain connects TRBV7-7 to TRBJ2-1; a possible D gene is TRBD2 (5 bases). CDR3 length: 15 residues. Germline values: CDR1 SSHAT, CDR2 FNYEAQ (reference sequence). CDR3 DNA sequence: TGTGCTAGCAGCTACCGACTAAGCTCCTACAATGAGCAGTTCTTC. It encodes CASSYRLSSYNEQFF.